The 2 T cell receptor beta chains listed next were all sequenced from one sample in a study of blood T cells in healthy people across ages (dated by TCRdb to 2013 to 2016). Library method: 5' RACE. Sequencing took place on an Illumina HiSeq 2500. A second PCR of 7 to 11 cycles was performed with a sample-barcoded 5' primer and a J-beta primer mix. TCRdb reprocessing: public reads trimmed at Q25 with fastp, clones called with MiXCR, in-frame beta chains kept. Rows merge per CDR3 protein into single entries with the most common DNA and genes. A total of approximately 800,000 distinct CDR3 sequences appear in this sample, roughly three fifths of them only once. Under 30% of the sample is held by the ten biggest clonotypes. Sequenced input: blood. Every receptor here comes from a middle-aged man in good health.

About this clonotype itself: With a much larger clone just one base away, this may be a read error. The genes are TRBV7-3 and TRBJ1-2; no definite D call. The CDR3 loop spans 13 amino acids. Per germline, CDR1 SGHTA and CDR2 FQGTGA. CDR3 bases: TGTGTCAGCAGCTTAAGTCCGGGTGACGGCTACACCTTC. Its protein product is CVSSLSPGDGYTF.

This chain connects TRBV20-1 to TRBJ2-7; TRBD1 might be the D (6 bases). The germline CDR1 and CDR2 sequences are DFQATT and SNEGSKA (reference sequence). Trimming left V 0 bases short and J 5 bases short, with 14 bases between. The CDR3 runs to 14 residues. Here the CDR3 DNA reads TGCAGTGCTAGAGATTGGAGCAGGGGAAACGAGCAGTACTTC. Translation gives CSARDWSRGNEQYF.